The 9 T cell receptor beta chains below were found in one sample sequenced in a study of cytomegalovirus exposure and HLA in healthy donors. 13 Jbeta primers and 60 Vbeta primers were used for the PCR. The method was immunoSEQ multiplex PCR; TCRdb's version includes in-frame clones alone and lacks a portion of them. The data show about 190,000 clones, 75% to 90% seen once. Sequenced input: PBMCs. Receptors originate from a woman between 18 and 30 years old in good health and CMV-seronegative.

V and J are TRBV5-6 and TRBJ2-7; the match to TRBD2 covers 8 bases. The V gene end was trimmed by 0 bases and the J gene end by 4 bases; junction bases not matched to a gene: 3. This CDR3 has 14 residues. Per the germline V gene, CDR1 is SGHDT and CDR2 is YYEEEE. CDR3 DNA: TGTGCCAGCAGCTTGGTTAGCGGGATATACGAGCAGTACTTC. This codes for CASSLVSGIYEQYF.

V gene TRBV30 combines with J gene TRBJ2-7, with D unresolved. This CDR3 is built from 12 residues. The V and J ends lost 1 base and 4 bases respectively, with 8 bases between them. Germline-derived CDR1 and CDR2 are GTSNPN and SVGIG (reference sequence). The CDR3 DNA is TGTGCCTGGAGTGGTGTAATGTACGAGCAGTACTTC. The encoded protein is CAWSGVMYEQYF. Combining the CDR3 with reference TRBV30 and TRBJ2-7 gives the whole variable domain SQTIHQWPATLVQPVGSPLSLECTVEGTSNPNLYWYRQAAGRGLQLLFYSVGIGQISSEVPQNLSASRPQDRQFILSSKKLLLSDSGFYLCAWSGVMYEQYFGPGTRLTVT.

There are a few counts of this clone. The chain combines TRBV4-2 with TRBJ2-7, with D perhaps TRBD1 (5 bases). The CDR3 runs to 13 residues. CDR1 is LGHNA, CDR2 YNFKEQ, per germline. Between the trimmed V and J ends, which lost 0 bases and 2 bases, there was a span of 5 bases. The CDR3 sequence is CASSQDRAYEQYF. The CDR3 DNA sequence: TGTGCCAGCAGCCAAGACAGGGCCTACGAGCAGTACTTC.

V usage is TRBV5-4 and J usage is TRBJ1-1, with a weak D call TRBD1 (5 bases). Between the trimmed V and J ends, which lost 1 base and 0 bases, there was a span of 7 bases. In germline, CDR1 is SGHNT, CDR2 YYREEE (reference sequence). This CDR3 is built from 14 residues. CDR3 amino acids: CASSLTGLNTEAFF. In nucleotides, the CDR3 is TGTGCCAGCAGCTTGACAGGCTTGAACACTGAAGCTTTCTTT.

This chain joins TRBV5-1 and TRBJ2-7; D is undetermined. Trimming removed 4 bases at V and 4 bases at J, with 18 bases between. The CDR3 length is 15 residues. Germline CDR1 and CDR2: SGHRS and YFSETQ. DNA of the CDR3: TGCGCCAGCAGCCAAACACCCAGAGGTTCGTACGAGCAGTACTTC. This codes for CASSQTPRGSYEQYF.

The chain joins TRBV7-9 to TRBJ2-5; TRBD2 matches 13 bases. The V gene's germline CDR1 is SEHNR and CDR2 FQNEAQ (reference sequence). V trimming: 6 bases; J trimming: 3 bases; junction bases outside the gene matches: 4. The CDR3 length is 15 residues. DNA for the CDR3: TGTGCCAGCAGAAATGGACTAGCGGGGGAAGAGACCCAGTACTTC. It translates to CASRNGLAGEETQYF.

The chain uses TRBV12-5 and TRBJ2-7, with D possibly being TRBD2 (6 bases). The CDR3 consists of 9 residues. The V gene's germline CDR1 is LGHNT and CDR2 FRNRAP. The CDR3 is CADYVVQYF. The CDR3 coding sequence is TGTGCGGACTATGTGGTGCAGTACTTC.

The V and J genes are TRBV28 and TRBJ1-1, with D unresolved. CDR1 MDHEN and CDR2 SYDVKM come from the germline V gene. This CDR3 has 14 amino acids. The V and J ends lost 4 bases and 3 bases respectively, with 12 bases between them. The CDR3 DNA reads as TGTGCCAGCAGTTCGACAACTTACGACACTGAAGCTTTCTTT. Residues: CASSSTTYDTEAFF.

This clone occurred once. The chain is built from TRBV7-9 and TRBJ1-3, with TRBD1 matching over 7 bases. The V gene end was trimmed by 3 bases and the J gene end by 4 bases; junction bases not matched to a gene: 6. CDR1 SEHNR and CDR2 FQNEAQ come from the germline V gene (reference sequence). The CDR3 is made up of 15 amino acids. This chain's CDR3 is CASSLEQGKGNTIYF. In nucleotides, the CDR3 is TGTGCCAGCAGCTTGGAACAGGGGAAGGGAAACACCATATATTTT.